This T cell receptor (beta chain) is from a study of cytomegalovirus exposure and HLA in healthy donors listed by TCRdb under 2017. In terms of the full investigation: In an earlier analysis of 587 of the donors, less than 350 Gb of sequence data and 90 million to 130 million unique TCR beta sequences from about 190 million T cells were reported. Roughly 300 gigabases of sequencing data and approximately 93 million unique TCR sequences were included in an early release covering about 700 HLA-typed donors. The genetic ancestry cluster associated with self-reported Caucasian donors included about four fifths of the 398 genotyped donors. The aim of the study was to test whether cataloging public T cell receptors could identify signatures of past pathogen exposure. The study profiled the T cell repertoires of under 850 subjects by immunosequencing and related them to cytomegalovirus serostatus. A separate validation cohort of 100 to 150 different subjects was used in addition to the 666-subject first cohort. To predict cytomegalovirus infection status, the study combined high-throughput TCR immunosequencing, statistical association of individual TCRs with disease status, and machine learning. To study patterns of TCR occurrence, a later analysis re-analyzed previously published TCR beta repertoires from just over 650 donors and added high-resolution HLA genotyping. Rather than using new phenotypic data, the later analysis identified candidate immune exposures from TCR beta sequences and from how often those sequences occurred across donors. An earlier analysis of roughly 580 of the donors used high-throughput TCR beta sequencing to judge whether each TCR beta V gene segment behaved as functional or pseudogenic. Alongside the repertoire data, information on donor age, sex, ethnicity and CMV serostatus was compiled. In a later genetic analysis, genome-wide SNP genotypes for about three fifths of the 666 donors were used, and that subset was treated as a discovery cohort. All discovery cohort repertoires had been generated using a single sequencing platform. Both class I and class II loci were covered by HLA typing, at four-digit resolution. The number of typed donors differed by locus: 629-630 for A, B, C, DRB1 and DQB1; 500 to 550 for DQA1; around 580 for DPA1; and some 430 for DPB1. Because of strong linkage in the cohort, roughly five DR-DQ haplotypes were treated as single units for association and clustering. Among some 400 genotyped donors of the cohort, an average of around 220,000 unique TCR beta nucleotide sequences was sequenced per donor, of which roughly 17% were non-productive.

Measured from the cysteine to the phenylalanine, the CDR3 is 21 residues long. Only the CDR3 DNA stays, 63 bases, in frame from base 1. CDR1 and CDR2, looked up from the germline V gene, are SGDLS and YYNGEE. V loses 3 bases at its end and J loses 0 bases; junction bases beyond the gene matches: 17. Paper-wide results and their limitations: An association between a missense DCLRE1C variant and V-gene and J-gene trimming of TCR beta chains was found in a later genetic analysis and replicated in an independent cohort. Correlated functional status among segregating V segments might be attributable to linkage disequilibrium, but an unknown experimental factor could not be ruled out. A later analysis found that TCR association rates varied across HLA loci, with DRB1 alleles showing the most associated TCRs and HLA-C alleles the fewest. A total of some 180 TCR beta chains were listed by the study as associated with cytomegalovirus. A few of the identified cytomegalovirus-associated TCR beta chains were confirmed in vitro to be specific for cytomegalovirus antigens. The classifier was reported to diagnose cytomegalovirus status with high specificity and sensitivity in both the original cohort and the validation cohort. In this cohort, only TCR beta chains were sequenced, and detectable features were limited by the absence of alpha or paired-chain data. Across donors, most TCR sequences were observed very rarely, whereas some public TCRs were present in many individuals. Some IMGT-functional V segments, including TRBV6-2 and TRBV6-3, could not be distinguished by the 87-base-pair reads and were therefore excluded. A later analysis reported that several top co-occurrence clusters appeared linked to parvovirus B19, influenza, CMV and Epstein-Barr virus. A further reported finding was that TCR beta sequences accurately predicted the HLA-A and HLA-B alleles for most subjects in the first cohort. A later genetic analysis reported fewer N-insertions in productive TCRs among donors in an Asian-associated ancestry cluster than the approximately 670-donor mean. Because counts were too low, fewer than 20 rarely observed V segments, including chromosome 9 orphons, were excluded from the earlier analysis of around 590 of the donors. Because HLA typing was unavailable for some donors at each locus, only the typed subset was used in association tests. Immune exposure information for the cohort was limited to CMV serostatus. When HLA alleles, especially DR and DQ, strongly co-occurred, attributing TCR associations to individual alleles was difficult. In a later analysis, HLA-associated TCR beta chains were found to be more clonally expanded and to have lower generation probabilities than equally common non-associated chains. The presence/absence analyses assumed that sequencing depth was roughly uniform across donors, and that assumption may not be true. According to a later analysis, most CMV-associated TCR beta chains appeared to be HLA-restricted, and the HLA associations seemed to be driven largely by CMV exposure. The authors suggested that the approach could potentially be extended to other disease states and immunological phenotypes. A cluster of highly shared sequence variants was judged likely to represent a technical artifact of the sequencing pipeline. A later analysis associated 15,000 to 20,000 TCR beta sequences with specific HLA alleles at a false discovery rate of 0.05. An earlier analysis of approximately 600 of the donors showed that most TCR beta V segments appeared in productive rearrangements either about 87% or about 30% of the time, which broadly matched IMGT annotations.

Concerning this clone: Its antigen has not been determined. Base-call qualities are not available, and no considerably larger clone is one nucleotide away.

The cohort was made up of approximately 670 healthy bone marrow donors. At the time of sampling, every cohort member was nominally healthy, though immune exposures that went unrecorded were likely present. The donor was CMV seropositive and was included in the group of approximately 300 seropositive cohort members. A peripheral blood sample was collected from each donor, and TCR beta sequencing was performed on peripheral blood mononuclear cells. The Qiagen DNeasy Blood Extraction Kit was used to extract genomic DNA from the blood cell samples. Libraries were prepared through the immunoSEQ multiplex PCR assay. For the multiplex PCR, a mixture combining 60 forward primers for TCR Vbeta segments and 13 reverse primers for TCR Jbeta segments was used. Amplification of the CDR3 region of rearranged TCR beta genes was performed with a multiplex PCR assay on genomic DNA. Amplified TCR beta libraries were sequenced as 87-base-pair reads on the Illumina HiSeq System. In the authors' own workflow: In a later analysis, roughly 80 million unique TCR beta chains were counted across the 500 to 850 repertoires, and some 10 million of these chains were shared by at least two donors. Raw reads were error-corrected and collapsed into unique sequences with a nearest-neighbor algorithm that merged closely related sequences to remove PCR and sequencing errors. CDR3 sequences were aligned to IMGT reference sequences to assign V, D and J gene segments. Each retained sequence needed at least a six-nucleotide match to both a V gene segment and a J gene segment. A rearrangement was called productive if the CDR3 had no stop codons and remained in frame with V and J, and every other rearrangement was called non-productive. Following IMGT convention, CDR3 was defined as the stretch from the second conserved V-encoded cysteine up to the conserved J-encoded phenylalanine. Sequences without an unambiguous match to a single V gene segment were excluded from the earlier analysis of about 630 of the donors. An earlier analysis of 450 to 650 of the donors called V segments functional above 56.7% productive rearrangements and segregating when the between-donor standard deviation exceeded 5%. A statistical classification framework was developed to diagnose cytomegalovirus status using the catalog of TCR beta chain sequences. V and J gene assignment, in a later analysis, came from comparing TCR nucleotide sequences with IMGT/GENE-DB human TR gene sequences. A later analysis assigned CDR3 sequences and most-parsimonious VDJ recombination scenarios with the TCRdist pipeline. In a later analysis, each TCR beta chain was defined by its CDR3 amino acid sequence together with its V-gene family, and reads without a unique V-gene family were excluded. As a way to deal with suspected cross-contamination and a sequencing artifact, a later analysis dropped 640 or so nucleotide sequences that were highly shared and had low generation probability. In a later analysis, a clonal expansion index for each public chain was calculated from normalized within-repertoire ranks of inferred template counts. In a later analysis, generation probabilities were computed using a VDJ recombination model fitted to out-of-frame rearrangements, and the results were checked against IGoR. In a later analysis, TCR-TCR, TCR-HLA and TCR-CMV co-occurrence was scored with hypergeometric tests, and a repertoire-size bias correction was applied to TCR pairs. To estimate false discovery rates, a later analysis permuted the HLA or CMV assignments 20 times. In a later analysis, co-occurring TCRs were grouped with DBSCAN, and TCRdist sequence similarity was added when clustering was performed within HLA-allele-positive subsets. Repertoires with fewer than 30,000 or more than 120,000 public chains were left out of co-occurrence clustering, as were five repertoires with anomalous nucleotide sharing. The table was pulled from immuneACCESS by TCRdb, which kept in-frame rearrangements only. Such tables lose some clones; where checked, under half of the loss comes from unresolved V genes, and the rest has no known cause. V and J calls and clone size are copied from that table; D and trimming were computed from the DNA. Here the sample has about 160,000 clones; roughly 80% occur a single time. More than 8% of the sample rests with the top ten.

In this chain, TRBV9 is recombined with TRBJ2-4; 11 central nucleotides agree with TRBD2. Sequencing used PBMCs. The origin of this receptor is a male donor in good health and CMV-seropositive. The nucleotide sequence reads as follows: TGTGCCAGCAGCGACTCAATGACTAGCGGGGAGCGCGCACTAGCCAAAAACATTCAGTACTTC. This yields the protein CASSDSMTSGERALAKNIQYF.